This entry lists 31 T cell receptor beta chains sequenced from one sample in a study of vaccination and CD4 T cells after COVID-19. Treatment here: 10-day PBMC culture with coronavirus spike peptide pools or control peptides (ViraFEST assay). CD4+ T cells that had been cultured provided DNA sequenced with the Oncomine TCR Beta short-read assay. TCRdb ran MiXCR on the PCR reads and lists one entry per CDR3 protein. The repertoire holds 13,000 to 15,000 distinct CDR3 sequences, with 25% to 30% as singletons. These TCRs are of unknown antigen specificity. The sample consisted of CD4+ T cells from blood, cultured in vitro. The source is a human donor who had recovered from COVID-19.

This CDR3 is CASSLTSGVIYNEQFF. The DNA for the CDR3 is TGTGCCAGCAGCCTAACTAGCGGGGTAATATACAATGAGCAGTTCTTC. This chain uses TRBV7-2 with TRBJ2-1, with TRBD2 matching over 10 bases. V shed 5 bases and J 4 bases; nucleotides not matched to a gene: 8. CDR1 and CDR2 from the germline V gene are SGHTA and FQGNSA. This CDR3 has 16 amino acids.

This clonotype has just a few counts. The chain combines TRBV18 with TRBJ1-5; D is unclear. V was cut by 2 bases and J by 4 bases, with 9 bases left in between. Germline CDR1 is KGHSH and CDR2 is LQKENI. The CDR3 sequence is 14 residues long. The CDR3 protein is CASSPSAENQPQHF. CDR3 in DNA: TGTGCCAGCTCACCATCGGCAGAAAATCAGCCCCAGCATTTT.

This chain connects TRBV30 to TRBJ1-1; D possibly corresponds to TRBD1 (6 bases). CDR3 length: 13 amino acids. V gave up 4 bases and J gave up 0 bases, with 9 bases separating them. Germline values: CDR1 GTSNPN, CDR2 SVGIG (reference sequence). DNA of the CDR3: TGTGCCTGGACCAGGGGAATGAACACTGAAGCTTTCTTT. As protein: CAWTRGMNTEAFF. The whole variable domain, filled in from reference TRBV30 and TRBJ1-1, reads SQTIHQWPATLVQPVGSPLSLECTVEGTSNPNLYWYRQAAGRGLQLLFYSVGIGQISSEVPQNLSASRPQDRQFILSSKKLLLSDSGFYLCAWTRGMNTEAFFGQGTRLTVV.

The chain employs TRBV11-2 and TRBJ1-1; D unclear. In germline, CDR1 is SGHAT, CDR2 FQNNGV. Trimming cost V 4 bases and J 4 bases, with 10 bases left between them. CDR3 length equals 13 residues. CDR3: CASSSLRSTEAFF. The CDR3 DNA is TGTGCCAGCAGCTCCCTTCGGAGCACTGAAGCTTTCTTT.

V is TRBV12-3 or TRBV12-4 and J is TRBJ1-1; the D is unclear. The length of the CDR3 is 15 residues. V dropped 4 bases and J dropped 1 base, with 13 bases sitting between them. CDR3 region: CASSSASQRNTEAFF. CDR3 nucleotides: TGTGCCAGCAGTTCGGCCAGCCAGAGGAACACTGAAGCTTTCTTT.

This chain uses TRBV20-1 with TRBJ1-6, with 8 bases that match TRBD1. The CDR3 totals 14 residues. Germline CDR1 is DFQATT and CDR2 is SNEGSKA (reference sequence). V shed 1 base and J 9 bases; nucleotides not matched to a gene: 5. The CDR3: CSARAAGGGSPLHF. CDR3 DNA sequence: TGCAGTGCTAGAGCGGCAGGGGGCGGTTCACCCCTCCACTTT.

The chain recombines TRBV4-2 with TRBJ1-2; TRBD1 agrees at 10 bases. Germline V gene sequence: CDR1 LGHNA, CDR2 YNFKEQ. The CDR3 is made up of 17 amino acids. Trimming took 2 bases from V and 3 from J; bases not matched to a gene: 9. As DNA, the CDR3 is TGTGCCAGCAGCCAACCTACGGGGGGGACAGGGGACTATGGCTACACCTTC. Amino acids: CASSQPTGGTGDYGYTF.

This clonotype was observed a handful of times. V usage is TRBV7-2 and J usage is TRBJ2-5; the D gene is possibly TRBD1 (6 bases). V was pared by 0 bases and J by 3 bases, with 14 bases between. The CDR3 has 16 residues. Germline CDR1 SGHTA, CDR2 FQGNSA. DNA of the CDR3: TGTGCCAGCAGCTTAGCCTTCGGCAGGGGCGAAGAGACCCAGTACTTC. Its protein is CASSLAFGRGEETQYF.

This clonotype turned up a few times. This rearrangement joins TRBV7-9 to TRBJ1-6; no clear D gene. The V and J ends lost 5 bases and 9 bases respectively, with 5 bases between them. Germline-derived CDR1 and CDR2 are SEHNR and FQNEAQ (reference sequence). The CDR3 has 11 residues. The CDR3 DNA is TGTGCCAGCAGCCTCGGTTCACCCCTCCACTTT. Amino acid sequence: CASSLGSPLHF.

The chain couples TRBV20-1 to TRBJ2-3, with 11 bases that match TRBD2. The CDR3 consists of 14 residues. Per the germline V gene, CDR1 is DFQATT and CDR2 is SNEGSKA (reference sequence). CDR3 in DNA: TGCAGCCCCCTAGCGGGGGGTCGCACAGATACGCAGTATTTT. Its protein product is CSPLAGGRTDTQYF.

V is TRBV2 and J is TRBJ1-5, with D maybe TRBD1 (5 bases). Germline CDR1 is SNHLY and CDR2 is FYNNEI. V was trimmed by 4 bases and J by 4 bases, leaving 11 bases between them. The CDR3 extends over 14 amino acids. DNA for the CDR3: TGTGCCAGCAGTGTAGGGGCCTGGAATCAGCCCCAGCATTTT. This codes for CASSVGAWNQPQHF.

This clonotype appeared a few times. CDR3 loop: CASSRTKRAFF. The CDR3 DNA sequence: TGCGCCAGCAGCCGAACCAAGAGGGCTTTCTTT. The chain has TRBV5-1 and TRBJ1-1, with D unclear. V was cut by 4 bases and J by 11 bases, with 12 bases left in between. The CDR3 spans 11 residues. Germline lookup yields CDR1 SGHRS and CDR2 YFSETQ. Using reference TRBV5-1 and TRBJ1-1 for the parts outside the CDR3, the full variable domain is KAGVTQTPRYLIKTRGQQVTLSCSPISGHRSVSWYQQTPGQGLQFLFEYFSETQRNKGNFPGRFSGRQFSNSRSEMNVSTLELGDSALYLCASSRTKRAFFGQGTRLTVV.

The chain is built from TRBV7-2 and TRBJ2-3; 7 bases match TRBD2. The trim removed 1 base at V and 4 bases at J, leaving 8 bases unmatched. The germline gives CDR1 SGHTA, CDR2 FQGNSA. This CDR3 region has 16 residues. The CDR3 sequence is CASSLEVAGVADTQYF. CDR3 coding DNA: TGTGCCAGCAGCTTAGAGGTGGCGGGGGTTGCAGATACGCAGTATTTT.

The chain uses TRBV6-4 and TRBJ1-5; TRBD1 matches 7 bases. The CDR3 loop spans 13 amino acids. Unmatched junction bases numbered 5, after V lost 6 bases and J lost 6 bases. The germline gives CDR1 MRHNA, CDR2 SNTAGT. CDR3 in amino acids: CASSPQGSQPQHF. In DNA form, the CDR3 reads TGTGCCAGCAGCCCACAGGGGAGTCAGCCCCAGCATTTT.

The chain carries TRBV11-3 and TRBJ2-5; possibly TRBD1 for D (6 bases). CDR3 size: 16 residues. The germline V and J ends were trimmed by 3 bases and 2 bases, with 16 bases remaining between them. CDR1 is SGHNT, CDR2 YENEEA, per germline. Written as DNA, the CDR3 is TGTGCCAGCAGCTTGCCCTGGGGGCGGACGCAAGAGACCCAGTACTTC. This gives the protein CASSLPWGRTQETQYF.

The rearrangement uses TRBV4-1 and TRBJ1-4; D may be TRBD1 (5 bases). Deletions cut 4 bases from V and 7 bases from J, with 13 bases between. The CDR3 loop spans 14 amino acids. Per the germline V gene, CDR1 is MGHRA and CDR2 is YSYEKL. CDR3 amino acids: CASSRPGRGEKLFF. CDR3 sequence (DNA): TGCGCCAGCAGCCGCCCAGGGCGAGGTGAAAAACTGTTTTTT.

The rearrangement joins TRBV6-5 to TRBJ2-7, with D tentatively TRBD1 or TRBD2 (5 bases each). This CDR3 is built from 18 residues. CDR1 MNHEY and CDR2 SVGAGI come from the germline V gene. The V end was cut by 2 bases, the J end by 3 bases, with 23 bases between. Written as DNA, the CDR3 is TGTGCCAGCAGTTACGAGGCCCCCCGCCGGGACCGAAACTACGAGCAGTACTTC. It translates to CASSYEAPRRDRNYEQYF.

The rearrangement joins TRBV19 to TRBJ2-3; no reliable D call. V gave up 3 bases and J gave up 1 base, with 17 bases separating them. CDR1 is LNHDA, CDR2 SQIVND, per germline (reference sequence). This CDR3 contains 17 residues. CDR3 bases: TGTGCCAGTAGTATCCTCCGTACGGGCGGCCGCACAGATACGCAGTATTTT. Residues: CASSILRTGGRTDTQYF.

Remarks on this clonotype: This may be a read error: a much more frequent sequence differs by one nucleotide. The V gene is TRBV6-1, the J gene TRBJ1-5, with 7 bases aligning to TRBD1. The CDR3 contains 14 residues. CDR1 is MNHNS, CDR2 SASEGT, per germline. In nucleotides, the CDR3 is TGTGCCAGCAGCAAAGGACAGGCCAATCAGCCCCGGCATTTT. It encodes CASSKGQANQPRHF.

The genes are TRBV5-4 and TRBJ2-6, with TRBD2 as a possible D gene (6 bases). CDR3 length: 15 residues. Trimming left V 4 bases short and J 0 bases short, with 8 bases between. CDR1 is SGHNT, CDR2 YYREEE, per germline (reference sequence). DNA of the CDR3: TGTGCCAGCAGCACCGGGGGCTCTGGGGCCAACGTCCTGACTTTC. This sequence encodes CASSTGGSGANVLTF.

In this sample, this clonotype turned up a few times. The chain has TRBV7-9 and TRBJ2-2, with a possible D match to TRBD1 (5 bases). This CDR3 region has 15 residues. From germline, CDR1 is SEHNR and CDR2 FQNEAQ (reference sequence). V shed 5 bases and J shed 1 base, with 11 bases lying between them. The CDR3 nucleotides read TGTGCCAGCAGCCTCCTCGGACAGAACACCGGGGAGCTGTTTTTT. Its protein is CASSLLGQNTGELFF.

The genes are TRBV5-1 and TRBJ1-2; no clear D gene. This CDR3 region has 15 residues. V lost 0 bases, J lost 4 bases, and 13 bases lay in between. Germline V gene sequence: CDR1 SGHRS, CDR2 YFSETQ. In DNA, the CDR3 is TGCGCCAGCAGCTTGGATCGGACGGATGTCTATGGCTACACCTTC. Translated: CASSLDRTDVYGYTF.

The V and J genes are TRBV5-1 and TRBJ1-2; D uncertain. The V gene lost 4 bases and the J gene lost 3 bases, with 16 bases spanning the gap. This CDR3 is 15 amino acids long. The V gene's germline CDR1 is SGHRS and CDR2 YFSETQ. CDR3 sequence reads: CASSPRPGSDYGYTF. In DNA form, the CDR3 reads TGCGCCAGCAGCCCGCGACCGGGATCGGACTATGGCTACACCTTC.

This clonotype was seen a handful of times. The CDR3 nucleotides are TGTGCCAGCAGTGGACGGCGGGGGGCCATCCCCGGGGAGCTGTTTTTT. Amino acids: CASSGRRGAIPGELFF. The J gene is TRBJ2-2, the V gene TRBV2; 8 nucleotides line up with TRBD2. CDR1 is SNHLY and CDR2 is FYNNEI in the germline V gene. There are 16 residues in the CDR3. V shed 4 bases, J shed 6 bases, and the junction held 10 bases outside the gene matches. Complete variable domain (other parts from reference TRBV2 and TRBJ2-2): EPEVTQTPSHQVTQMGQEVILRCVPISNHLYFYWYRQILGQKVEFLVSFYNNEISEKSEIFDDQFSVERPDGSNFTLKIRSTKLEDSAMYFCASSGRRGAIPGELFFGEGSRLTVL.

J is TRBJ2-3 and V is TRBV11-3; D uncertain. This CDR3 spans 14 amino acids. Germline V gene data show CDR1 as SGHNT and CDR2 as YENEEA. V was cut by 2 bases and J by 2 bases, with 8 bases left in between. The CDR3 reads CASSLRQYTDTQYF. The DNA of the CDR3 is TGTGCCAGCAGCTTACGGCAGTACACAGATACGCAGTATTTT.

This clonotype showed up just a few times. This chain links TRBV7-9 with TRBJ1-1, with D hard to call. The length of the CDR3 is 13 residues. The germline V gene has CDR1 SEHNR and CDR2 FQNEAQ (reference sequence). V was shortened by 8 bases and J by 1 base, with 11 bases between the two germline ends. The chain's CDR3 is CASLLGENTEAFF. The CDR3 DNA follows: TGTGCCAGCCTCCTCGGTGAGAACACTGAAGCTTTCTTT.

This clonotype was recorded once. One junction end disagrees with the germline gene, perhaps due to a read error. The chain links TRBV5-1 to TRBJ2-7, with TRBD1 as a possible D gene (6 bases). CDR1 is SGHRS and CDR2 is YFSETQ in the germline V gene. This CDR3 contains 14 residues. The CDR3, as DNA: TGCGCCAGCAGCTTGGGTGGGGGCTCCTACAAGCAGTACTTC. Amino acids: CASSLGGGSYKQYF.

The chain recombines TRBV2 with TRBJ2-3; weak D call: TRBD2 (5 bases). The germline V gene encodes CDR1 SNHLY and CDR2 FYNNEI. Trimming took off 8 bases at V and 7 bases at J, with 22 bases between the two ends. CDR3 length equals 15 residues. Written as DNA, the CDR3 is TGTGCCAGCCGGAACCCTAGCTCTCCCTTTTATACGCAGTATTTT. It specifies CASRNPSSPFYTQYF.

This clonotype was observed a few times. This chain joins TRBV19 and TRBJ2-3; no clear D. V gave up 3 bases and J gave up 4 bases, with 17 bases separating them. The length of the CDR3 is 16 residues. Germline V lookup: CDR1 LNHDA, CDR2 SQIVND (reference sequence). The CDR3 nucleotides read TGTGCCAGTAGTATGGGCCCTACTACAACGGCAGATACGCAGTATTTT. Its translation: CASSMGPTTTADTQYF.

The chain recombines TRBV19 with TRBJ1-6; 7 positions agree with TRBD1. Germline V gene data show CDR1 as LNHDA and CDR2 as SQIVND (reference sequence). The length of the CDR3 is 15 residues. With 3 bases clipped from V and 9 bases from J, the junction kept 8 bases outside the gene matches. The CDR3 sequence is CASSIRDREGSPLHF. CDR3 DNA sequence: TGTGCCAGTAGTATCCGCGACAGGGAGGGTTCACCCCTCCACTTT. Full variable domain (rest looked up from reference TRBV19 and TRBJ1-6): DGGITQSPKYLFRKEGQNVTLSCEQNLNHDAMYWYRQDPGQGLRLIYYSQIVNDFQKGDIAEGYSVSREKKESFPLTVTSAQKNPTAFYLCASSIRDREGSPLHFGNGTRLTVT.

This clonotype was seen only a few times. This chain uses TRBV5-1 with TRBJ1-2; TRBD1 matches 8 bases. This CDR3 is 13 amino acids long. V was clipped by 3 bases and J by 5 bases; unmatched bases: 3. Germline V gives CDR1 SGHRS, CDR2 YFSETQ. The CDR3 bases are TGCGCCAGCAGCTCGGACAGGGCTTATGGCTACACCTTC. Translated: CASSSDRAYGYTF.